Below are 7 T cell receptor beta chains sequenced from a single sample in a study of T-cell memory formation after mild COVID-19. TCRdb re-derived calls from the 5' RACE reads in MiXCR, one entry per CDR3 protein. In the table there are roughly 510,000 distinct CDR3 sequences, 15% to 20% of which are singletons. Sequenced input: PBMCs or a T cell subset sorted from them (not recorded which). These receptors came from an adult woman who had mild COVID-19 (a few samples of this study predate the infection). Cell type and time point are not known.

This chain links TRBV12-3 or TRBV12-4 with TRBJ2-2, with D perhaps given as TRBD1 or TRBD2 (6 bases each). The CDR3 extends over 15 amino acids. Trimming pared 3 bases from V and 6 bases from J, leaving 14 bases between. The CDR3 sequence is CASSFVGGIPGELFF. CDR3 bases: TGTGCCAGCAGTTTTGTGGGGGGCATCCCCGGGGAGCTGTTTTTT.

This chain uses TRBV29-1 with TRBJ2-5, with D maybe TRBD2 (6 bases). This CDR3 contains 14 residues. The V and J ends lost 3 bases and 3 bases respectively, with 14 bases between them. From germline, CDR1 is SQVTM and CDR2 ANQGSEA. CDR3 loop: CSVDPSEGKETQYF. The CDR3 region has the DNA TGCAGCGTTGATCCTAGCGAGGGAAAAGAGACCCAGTACTTC.

Concerning this clonotype: This may be a read error: a much more frequent sequence differs by one nucleotide. The V call is TRBV7-2, the J call TRBJ2-1, with 14 positions matching TRBD2. This CDR3 has 15 residues. In germline, CDR1 is SGHTA, CDR2 FQGNSA. V lost 5 bases and J lost 5; bases outside the gene matches: 2. The CDR3 sequence: CASSKTSGGDNEQFF. The CDR3 DNA reads as TGTGCCAGCAGCAAGACTAGCGGGGGGGACAATGAGCAGTTCTTC.

The V gene is TRBV5-6, the J gene TRBJ2-2, with 8 bases identical to TRBD1. This CDR3 is built from 16 residues. Germline V gene sequence: CDR1 SGHDT, CDR2 YYEEEE. V shed 2 bases and J 1 base; nucleotides not matched to a gene: 4. CDR3 amino acids: CASSFIDRGNTGELFF. CDR3 DNA sequence: TGTGCCAGCAGCTTTATTGACAGGGGGAACACCGGGGAGCTGTTTTTT. The full variable domain, completed using reference TRBV5-6 and TRBJ2-2, is DAGVTQSPTHLIKTRGQQVTLRCSPKSGHDTVSWYQQALGQGPQFIFQYYEEEERQRGNFPDRFSGHQFPNYSSELNVNALLLGDSALYLCASSFIDRGNTGELFFGEGSRLTVL.

This clonotype was seen a handful of times. The gene calls are TRBV24-1 and TRBJ2-3; D remains ambiguous. This CDR3 comprises 14 residues. V lost 3 bases, J lost 0 bases, and 6 bases lay in between. Per the germline V gene, CDR1 is KGHDR and CDR2 is SFDVKD. Here the CDR3 reads CATSDPRSTDTQYF. The CDR3 coding sequence is TGTGCCACCAGTGATCCCAGGAGCACAGATACGCAGTATTTT.

This clonotype was observed a handful of times. The V gene is TRBV20-1, the J gene TRBJ1-3, with 7 bases identical to TRBD1. The CDR3 spans 14 residues. Germline lookup yields CDR1 DFQATT and CDR2 SNEGSKA (reference sequence). V gave up 6 bases and J gave up 0 bases; unmatched junction bases: 5. The chain's CDR3 is CSARDRHSGNTIYF. The CDR3 DNA reads as TGCAGTGCCCGGGACAGACACTCTGGAAACACCATATATTTT.

The table lists this clonotype with a few counts. This sequence joins TRBV20-1 and TRBJ1-1; the D is unclear. V lost 0 bases and J 6 bases, leaving 20 bases between the germline ends. CDR1 is DFQATT, CDR2 SNEGSKA, per germline (reference sequence). The CDR3 is 16 residues long. The CDR3 spells CSARDSGGAKDPEAFF. CDR3 coding DNA: TGCAGTGCTAGAGATTCCGGAGGAGCGAAAGACCCTGAAGCTTTCTTT.